These 9 T cell receptor beta chains originate from one sample sequenced in a study of blood T cell repertoires in COVID-19. Produced via immunoSEQ multiplex PCR; TCRdb's table is partial and in-frame only. The data show approximately 450,000 clones, roughly nine tenths seen once. Sample: PBMCs or T cells enriched from blood (not recorded which). Source of these receptors: a man younger than 45 who had recovered from COVID-19.

V and J are TRBV7-6 and TRBJ1-2; TRBD1 matches 10 bases. The germline V gene has CDR1 SGHVS and CDR2 FNYEAQ. The CDR3 spans 18 residues. J was trimmed by 1 base and V by 5 bases; bases with no gene match: 13. The CDR3 DNA sequence: TGTGCCAGCAGCACTAACGACAGGGGGCCCTGGATTAACTATGGCTACACCTTC. Protein: CASSTNDRGPWINYGYTF.

V is TRBV30 and J is TRBJ1-2, with D hard to call. The CDR3 is 12 amino acids. Trimming stripped 1 base from V and 8 bases from J, with 11 bases between. Germline CDR1 reads GTSNPN; CDR2 reads SVGIG (reference sequence). CDR3 DNA: TGTGCCTGGAGTGCCCAAGGAGTCGGCTACACCTTC. It translates to CAWSAQGVGYTF.

The chain recombines TRBV7-6 with TRBJ2-3; TRBD2 agrees at 11 bases. CDR3 size: 17 residues. In germline, CDR1 is SGHVS, CDR2 FNYEAQ. V shed 5 bases and J 4 bases; nucleotides not matched to a gene: 11. As DNA, the CDR3 is TGTGCCAGCAGCCCGAAGACTAGCGGGATGAGTGCAGATACGCAGTATTTT. It specifies CASSPKTSGMSADTQYF.

The chain joins TRBV6-5 to TRBJ2-1; 8 nucleotides align to TRBD1. The CDR3 has 14 amino acids. Germline V gives CDR1 MNHEY, CDR2 SVGAGI. V dropped 6 bases and J dropped 7; count of bases not matched to a gene: 8. CDR3 bases: TGTGCCAGCAGGGGGAGTGGACAGGGTAATGAGCAGTTCTTC. It codes for CASRGSGQGNEQFF.

The V call is TRBV24-1, the J call TRBJ2-5, with D possibly matching TRBD2 (6 bases). The CDR3 is 15 residues long. CDR1 KGHDR and CDR2 SFDVKD come from the germline V gene. V lost 6 bases, J lost 4 bases, and 17 bases lay in between. The CDR3 sequence is CATSSYSPGGETQYF. CDR3 nucleotides: TGTGCCACCAGTTCTTACTCCCCCGGGGGAGAGACCCAGTACTTC.

The rearrangement uses TRBV5-1 and TRBJ1-1; 11 bases agree with TRBD1. The V and J ends lost 4 bases and 6 bases, in that order; junction bases with no gene match: 11. Germline V lookup: CDR1 SGHRS, CDR2 YFSETQ. The CDR3 sequence is 16 residues long. CDR3 bases: TGCGCCAGCAGCAAGGGACAGGGGGGGCCGGACGCTGAAGCTTTCTTT. Protein sequence: CASSKGQGGPDAEAFF.

This clone has more than one count but fewer than ten. The V gene is TRBV7-2, the J gene TRBJ1-6; D is unresolved. The germline CDR1 and CDR2 sequences are SGHTA and FQGNSA. This CDR3 has 12 amino acids. The V and J ends lost 5 bases and 4 bases respectively, with 3 bases between them. The CDR3 DNA follows: TGTGCCAGCAGCACATATAATTCACCCCTCCACTTT. Translation: CASSTYNSPLHF. Full variable domain (rest looked up from reference TRBV7-2 and TRBJ1-6): GAGVSQSPSNKVTEKGKDVELRCDPISGHTALYWYRQSLGQGLEFLIYFQGNSAPDKSGLPSDRFSAERTGGSVSTLTIQRTQQEDSAVYLCASSTYNSPLHFGNGTRLTVT.

The chain joins TRBV28 to TRBJ2-1; TRBD2 matches 11 bases. The CDR3 runs to 15 residues. The J segment lost 2 bases and the V segment lost 8 bases, leaving 5 bases of the junction unmatched. Germline values: CDR1 MDHEN, CDR2 SYDVKM. The CDR3 sequence is CASGGLAEPYNEQFF. The CDR3 DNA follows: TGTGCCAGCGGGGGACTAGCGGAGCCCTACAATGAGCAGTTCTTC.

The V gene is TRBV4-1, the J gene TRBJ1-5, with 8 bases identical to TRBD1. CDR1 is MGHRA and CDR2 is YSYEKL in the germline V gene. Losses at the gene ends were 1 base for V and 6 bases for J; bases not matched to a gene: 5. The CDR3 is made up of 15 amino acids. The DNA of the CDR3 is TGCGCCAGCAGCCAAGCAGGGGGCGAATTTCAGCCCCAGCATTTT. Amino acid sequence: CASSQAGGEFQPQHF.